Listed here are 5 T cell receptor beta chains from one sample, sequenced in a study of CD8 T cells in ankylosing spondylitis. MiXCR was run by TCRdb on the 5' RACE reads, yielding one entry per CDR3 protein. The table lists under 550,000 distinct CDR3 sequences, 25% to 30% of them singletons. Overall study results and limits: Ankylosing spondylitis blood appeared to be characterized by a TCR beta motif of roughly eight highly homologous variants.

What these receptors recognize is not known. Sequencing used blood, either unsorted or a sorted T cell fraction (not recorded which). The receptors derive from a male donor with ankylosing spondylitis.

This rearrangement joins TRBV12-5 to TRBJ2-2, with D unresolved. V lost 1 base, J lost 4 bases, and 4 bases lay in between. The CDR3 runs to 13 residues. Germline V gene data show CDR1 as LGHNT and CDR2 as FRNRAP. The CDR3 reads CASGLDGTGELFF. The CDR3 nucleotides are TGTGCTAGTGGTTTGGACGGCACCGGGGAGCTGTTTTTT.

The J gene is TRBJ1-2, the V gene TRBV6-5, with D hard to call. The CDR3 is 15 amino acids. The V gene's germline CDR1 is MNHEY and CDR2 SVGAGI. The V end was cut by 0 bases, the J end by 3 bases, with 11 bases between. As DNA, the CDR3 is TGTGCCAGCAGTTACTCGGGAGGGATTGACTATGGCTACACCTTC. It encodes CASSYSGGIDYGYTF.

This clonotype was seen only a few times. J is TRBJ1-4 and V is TRBV20-1, with D possibly matching TRBD1 (6 bases). The CDR3 extends over 14 amino acids. Per germline, CDR1 DFQATT and CDR2 SNEGSKA (reference sequence). The germline V and J ends were trimmed by 0 bases and 7 bases, with 12 bases remaining between them. The CDR3 DNA is TGCAGTGCTAGAGATTGGGGACAATCTGAAAAACTGTTTTTT. Amino acids: CSARDWGQSEKLFF.

This rearrangement joins TRBV11-1 to TRBJ2-2; 9 bases match TRBD2. Germline V gene sequence: CDR1 SGHAT, CDR2 FQDESV (reference sequence). Trimming cost V 3 bases and J 1 base; bases outside gene matches: 9. The length of the CDR3 is 18 residues. CDR3: CASSFRLAGMMNTGELFF. The CDR3 DNA reads as TGTGCCAGCAGCTTTAGGCTAGCGGGAATGATGAACACCGGGGAGCTGTTTTTT.

This clonotype showed up just a few times. The J gene is TRBJ1-5, the V gene TRBV20-1; 7 bases are a match to TRBD1. The CDR3 has 13 residues. V was pared by 3 bases and J by 8 bases, with 7 bases of the junction left unmatched. Germline loops: CDR1 DFQATT, CDR2 SNEGSKA (reference sequence). The CDR3 reads CSASGGGGKPQHF. In nucleotides, the CDR3 is TGCAGTGCTAGTGGAGGGGGCGGAAAGCCCCAGCATTTT.